This T cell receptor beta chain was observed in a study of cytomegalovirus exposure and HLA in healthy donors. Overall study findings and caveats: Many donors carried some public TCRs, although rarity characterized most TCR sequences.

Researchers ran the PCR with 60 Vbeta and 13 Jbeta primers. This table comes from immunoSEQ multiplex PCR, and its TCRdb copy is limited to in-frame clones, with some not included. The sample gives 60,000 or so clones, roughly 74% of which show up once; approximately 35% is in the top ten. Of note for this clone: Its antigen is still unknown.

CDR3 length equals 17 residues. Unmatched junction bases numbered 11, after V lost 4 bases and J lost 8 bases. From germline, CDR1 is MNHNS and CDR2 SASEGT. This TCR came from a man aged 35-49 years in good health and CMV-seropositive. Specimen: PBMCs. J is TRBJ2-1 and V is TRBV6-1; 13 bases are a match to TRBD2. The CDR3, as DNA: TGTGCCAGCAGTGGGACTAGCGGGGGCCCGGGGCCGGATGAGCAGTTCTTC. Protein: CASSGTSGGPGPDEQFF.